These 5 T cell receptor beta chains originate from one sample sequenced in a study of T cells after posttransplantation cyclophosphamide. Assay used: immunoSEQ multiplex PCR; TCRdb lists only in-frame clones, some missing. The sample gives 40,000 to 60,000 clones, none seen only once, and the top ten clones hold 2.2%. The sequenced material came from PBMCs. The receptors were gathered from a middle-aged man in good health, CMV-negative, and a related stem cell transplant donor.

This clone was detected ten times or more. The chain uses TRBV7-9 and TRBJ2-7; 7 nucleotides align to TRBD1. The CDR3 contains 16 residues. V lost 1 base and J lost 0; bases outside the gene matches: 6. Germline CDR1 is SEHNR and CDR2 is FQNEAQ (reference sequence). In nucleotides, the CDR3 is TGTGCCAGCAGCTTAGACTCGGGACAGCTCTCCTACGAGCAGTACTTC. It translates to CASSLDSGQLSYEQYF. The variable domain in full, completed from reference TRBV7-9 and TRBJ2-7, reads DTGVSQNPRHKITKRGQNVTFRCDPISEHNRLYWYRQTLGQGPEFLTYFQNEAQLEKSRLLSDRFSAERPKGSFSTLEIQRTEQGDSAMYLCASSLDSGQLSYEQYFGPGTRLTVT.

This clone was observed many times. V gene TRBV5-6 combines with J gene TRBJ2-1; TRBD2 aligns across 9 bases. J gave up 2 bases and V 4 bases, and 7 bases lay outside the gene matches. Per the germline V gene, CDR1 is SGHDT and CDR2 is YYEEEE. The CDR3 runs to 16 residues. This chain's CDR3 is CASSRGGGRAYNEQFF. The DNA for the CDR3 is TGTGCCAGCAGCCGAGGGGGCGGGAGGGCCTACAATGAGCAGTTCTTC.

This clone was picked up many times. This sample also contains other DNA sequences that code for the same CDR3. This sequence joins TRBV4-1 and TRBJ2-7, with D maybe TRBD1 (6 bases). Germline CDR1 is MGHRA and CDR2 is YSYEKL. The CDR3 sequence is 16 residues long. The V gene lost 0 bases and the J gene lost 0 bases, with 12 bases spanning the gap. The CDR3 nucleotides read TGCGCCAGCAGCCAAGATGACGGACAGCCCTCCTACGAGCAGTACTTC. It yields the protein CASSQDDGQPSYEQYF.

This clone was seen at least ten times. The CDR3, as DNA: TGCGCCAGCAGCCAAGATAGTCGGACAGCCTCTATGGAGCAGTACTTC. As protein: CASSQDSRTASMEQYF. V and J are TRBV4-1 and TRBJ2-7; tentatively, D is TRBD1 (6 bases). This CDR3 is built from 16 residues. CDR1 and CDR2 (germline): MGHRA, YSYEKL. Trimming shortened V by 0 bases and J by 7 bases, and 19 bases separated the two germline ends.

This clone was picked up many times. The chain links TRBV4-2 to TRBJ2-3; D is possibly TRBD2 (6 bases). The CDR3 length is 21 residues. The ends were cut back, 0 bases at V and 1 base at J, with 26 bases in the middle. The germline gives CDR1 LGHNA, CDR2 YNFKEQ. This CDR3 is CASSQDVRAGTFGGGTDTQYF. CDR3 DNA: TGTGCCAGCAGCCAAGATGTTAGGGCGGGAACTTTTGGGGGTGGCACAGATACGCAGTATTTT.